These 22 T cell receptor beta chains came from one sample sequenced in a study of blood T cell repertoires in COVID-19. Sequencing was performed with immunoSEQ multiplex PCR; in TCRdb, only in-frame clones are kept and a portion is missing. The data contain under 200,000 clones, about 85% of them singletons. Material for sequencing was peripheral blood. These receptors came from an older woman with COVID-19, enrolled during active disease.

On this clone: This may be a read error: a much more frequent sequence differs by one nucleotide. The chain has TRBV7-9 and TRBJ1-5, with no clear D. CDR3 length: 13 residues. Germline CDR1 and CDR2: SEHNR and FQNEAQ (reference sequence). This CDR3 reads CASSFFVDQSQHF. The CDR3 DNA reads TGTGCCAGCAGCTTTTTCGTCGATCAGTCCCAGCATTTT.

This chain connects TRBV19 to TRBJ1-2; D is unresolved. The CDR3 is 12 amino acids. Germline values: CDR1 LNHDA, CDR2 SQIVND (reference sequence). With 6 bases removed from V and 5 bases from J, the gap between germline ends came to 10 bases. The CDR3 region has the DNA TGTGCCAGTAGCCCCCGGGAGTATGGCTACACCTTC. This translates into CASSPREYGYTF.

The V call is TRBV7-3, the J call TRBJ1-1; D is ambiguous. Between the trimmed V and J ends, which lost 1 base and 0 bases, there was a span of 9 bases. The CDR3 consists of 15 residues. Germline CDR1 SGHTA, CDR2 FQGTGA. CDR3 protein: CASSLSASVNTEAFF. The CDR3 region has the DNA TGTGCCAGCAGCTTAAGTGCGTCGGTGAACACTGAAGCTTTCTTT.

The CDR3 is CASSYRQGKAGELFF. The CDR3 DNA reads as TGTGCCAGCAGTTACAGGCAGGGGAAGGCCGGGGAGCTGTTTTTT. V gene TRBV6-6 combines with J gene TRBJ2-2; D might be TRBD1 (6 bases). Germline loops: CDR1 MNHNY, CDR2 SVGAGI (reference sequence). The CDR3 consists of 15 residues. Trimming took off 2 bases at V and 6 bases at J, with 13 bases between the two ends.

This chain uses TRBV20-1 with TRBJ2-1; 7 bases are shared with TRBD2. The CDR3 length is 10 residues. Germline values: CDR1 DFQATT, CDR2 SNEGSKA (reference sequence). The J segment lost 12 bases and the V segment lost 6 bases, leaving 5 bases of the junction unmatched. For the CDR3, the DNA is TGCAGTGCCGGAGGACTAGTGCAGTTCTTC. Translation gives CSAGGLVQFF.

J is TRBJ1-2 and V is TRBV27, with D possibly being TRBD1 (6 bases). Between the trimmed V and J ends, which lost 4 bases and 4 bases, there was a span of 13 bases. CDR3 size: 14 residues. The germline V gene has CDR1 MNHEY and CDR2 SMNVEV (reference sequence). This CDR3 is CASSSTQGRYGYTF. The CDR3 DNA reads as TGTGCCAGCAGTTCAACACAGGGCCGCTATGGCTACACCTTC.

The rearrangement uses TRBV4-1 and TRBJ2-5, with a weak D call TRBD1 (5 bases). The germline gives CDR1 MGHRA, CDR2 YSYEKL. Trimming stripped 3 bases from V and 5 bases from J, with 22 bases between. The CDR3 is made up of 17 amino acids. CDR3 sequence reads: CASSHGRPQGLSETQYF. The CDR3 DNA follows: TGCGCCAGCAGCCACGGCAGGCCCCAGGGCCTCTCTGAGACCCAGTACTTC.

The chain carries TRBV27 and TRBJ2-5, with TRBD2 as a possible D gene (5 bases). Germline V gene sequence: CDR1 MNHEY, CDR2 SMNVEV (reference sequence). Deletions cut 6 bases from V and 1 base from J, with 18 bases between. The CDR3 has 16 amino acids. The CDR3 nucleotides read TGTGCCAGCAGAGCTACCGTGGCTGGGAGCCAAGAGACCCAGTACTTC. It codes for CASRATVAGSQETQYF.

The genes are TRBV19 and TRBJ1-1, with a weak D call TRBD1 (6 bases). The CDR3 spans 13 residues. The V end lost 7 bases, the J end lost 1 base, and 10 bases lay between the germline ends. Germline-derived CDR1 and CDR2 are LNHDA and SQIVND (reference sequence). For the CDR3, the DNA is TGTGCCAGTACCTCACAGGGGAACACTGAAGCTTTCTTT. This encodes CASTSQGNTEAFF.

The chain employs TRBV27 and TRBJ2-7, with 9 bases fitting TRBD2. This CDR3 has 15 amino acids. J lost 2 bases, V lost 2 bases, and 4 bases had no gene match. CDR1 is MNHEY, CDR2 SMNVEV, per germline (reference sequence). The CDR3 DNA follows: TGTGCCAGCAGTTTAAGGCTAGCGGGGACCTACGAGCAGTACTTC. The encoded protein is CASSLRLAGTYEQYF.

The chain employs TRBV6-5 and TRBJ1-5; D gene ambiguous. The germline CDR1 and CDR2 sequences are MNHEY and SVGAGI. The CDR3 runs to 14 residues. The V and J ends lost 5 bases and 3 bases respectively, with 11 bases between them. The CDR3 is CASSQPGYNQPQHF. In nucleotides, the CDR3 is TGTGCCAGCAGTCAGCCGGGATACAATCAGCCCCAGCATTTT.

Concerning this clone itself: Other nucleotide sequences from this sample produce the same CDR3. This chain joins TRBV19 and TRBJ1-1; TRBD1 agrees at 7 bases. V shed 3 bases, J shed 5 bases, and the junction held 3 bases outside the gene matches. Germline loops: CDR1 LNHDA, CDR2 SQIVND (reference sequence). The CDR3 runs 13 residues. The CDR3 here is CASSIVQGTEAFF. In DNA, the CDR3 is TGTGCCAGTAGTATCGTACAGGGGACTGAAGCTTTCTTT. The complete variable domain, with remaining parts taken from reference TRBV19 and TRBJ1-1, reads DGGITQSPKYLFRKEGQNVTLSCEQNLNHDAMYWYRQDPGQGLRLIYYSQIVNDFQKGDIAEGYSVSREKKESFPLTVTSAQKNPTAFYLCASSIVQGTEAFFGQGTRLTVV.

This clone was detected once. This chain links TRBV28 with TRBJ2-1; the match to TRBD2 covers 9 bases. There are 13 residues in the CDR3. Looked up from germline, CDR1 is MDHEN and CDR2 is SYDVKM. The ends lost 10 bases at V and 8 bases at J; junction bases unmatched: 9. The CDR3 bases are TGTGCCACCAAAAGCGGGGGGATCTATGAGCAGTTCTTC. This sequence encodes CATKSGGIYEQFF.

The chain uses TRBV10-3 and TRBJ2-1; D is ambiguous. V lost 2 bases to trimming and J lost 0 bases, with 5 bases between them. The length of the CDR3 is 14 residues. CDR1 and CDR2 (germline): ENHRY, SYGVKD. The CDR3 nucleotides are TGTGCCATCAGTGAGGTTAGCTCCTACAATGAGCAGTTCTTC. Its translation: CAISEVSSYNEQFF.

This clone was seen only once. The CDR3 DNA reads as TGTGCCAGCAGCTCTGGGACAGGGAAAGATGGCTACACCTTC. Encoded protein: CASSSGTGKDGYTF. The chain employs TRBV7-9 and TRBJ1-2; 9 nucleotides agree with TRBD1. The CDR3 spans 14 residues. Trimming at V came to 4 bases and at J to 6 bases, leaving 6 bases not matched to a gene. Germline CDR1 SEHNR, CDR2 FQNEAQ (reference sequence).

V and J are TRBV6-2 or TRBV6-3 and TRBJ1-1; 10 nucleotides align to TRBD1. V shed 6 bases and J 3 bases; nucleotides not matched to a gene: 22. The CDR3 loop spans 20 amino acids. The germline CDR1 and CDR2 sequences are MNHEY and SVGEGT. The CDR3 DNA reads TGTGCCAGCAGCCTCACCCTAACCGGGACAGGGGCCGCGCGAGACACTGAAGCTTTCTTT. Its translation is CASSLTLTGTGAARDTEAFF.

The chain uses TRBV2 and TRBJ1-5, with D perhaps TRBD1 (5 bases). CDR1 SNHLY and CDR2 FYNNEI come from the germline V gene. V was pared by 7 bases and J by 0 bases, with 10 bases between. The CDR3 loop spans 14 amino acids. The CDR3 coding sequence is TGTGCCAGCATAGGGGAAAATAGCAATCAGCCCCAGCATTTT. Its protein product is CASIGENSNQPQHF.

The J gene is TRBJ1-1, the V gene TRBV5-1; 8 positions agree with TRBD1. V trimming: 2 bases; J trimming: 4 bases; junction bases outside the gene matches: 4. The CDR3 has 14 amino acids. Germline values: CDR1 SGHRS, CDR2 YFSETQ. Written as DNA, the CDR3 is TGCGCCAGCAGCTTTCAGGGGGCAAGCACTGAAGCTTTCTTT. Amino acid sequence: CASSFQGASTEAFF.

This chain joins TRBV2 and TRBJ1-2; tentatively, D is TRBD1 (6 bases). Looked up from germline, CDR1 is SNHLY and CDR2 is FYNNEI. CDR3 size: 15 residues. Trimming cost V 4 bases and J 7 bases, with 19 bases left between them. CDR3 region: CASSASGRGSSGYTF. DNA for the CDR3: TGTGCCAGCAGTGCGTCTGGCAGGGGAAGTAGTGGCTACACCTTC.

The CDR3 region is CASSAAFLGTSIEQFF. The DNA of the CDR3 is TGCGCCAGCAGCGCCGCCTTCCTCGGGACTAGCATTGAGCAGTTCTTC. The chain joins TRBV5-1 to TRBJ2-1; 9 bases match TRBD2. The V gene's germline CDR1 is SGHRS and CDR2 YFSETQ. J gave up 9 bases and V 4 bases, and 14 bases lay outside the gene matches. This CDR3 has 16 residues.

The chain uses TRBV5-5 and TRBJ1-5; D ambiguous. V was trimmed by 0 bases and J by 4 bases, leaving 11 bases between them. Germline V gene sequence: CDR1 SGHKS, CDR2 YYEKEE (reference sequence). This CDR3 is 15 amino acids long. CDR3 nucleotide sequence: TGTGCCAGCAGCTTGGCCCCGGGGTCAAATCAGCCCCAGCATTTT. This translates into CASSLAPGSNQPQHF.

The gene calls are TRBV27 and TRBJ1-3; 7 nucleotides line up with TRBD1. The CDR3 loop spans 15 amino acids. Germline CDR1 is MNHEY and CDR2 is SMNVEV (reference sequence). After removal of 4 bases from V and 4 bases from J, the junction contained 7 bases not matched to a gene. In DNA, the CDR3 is TGTGCCAGCAGTTCGCTTGGACAGGCGGGAAACACCATATATTTT. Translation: CASSSLGQAGNTIYF.